Below, 10 T cell receptor beta chains from the same sample are listed, as sequenced in a study of shared clonotypes between healthy human individuals. Only in-frame clones appear in the TCRdb table, and some are missing; sequencing was by immunoSEQ multiplex PCR. The sample gives more than 850,000 clones, about four fifths of which show up once; approximately 0.52% is in the top ten. Sequenced sample: memory CD4+ T cells from PBMCs. Stated subset: CD45RA-negative fraction. These receptors all come from a man aged 18 to 30 in good health. Some clones in this sample may be carry-over from other donors' samples.

The V and J genes are TRBV6-5 and TRBJ1-5, with a possible D match to TRBD1 (5 bases). The V end was cut by 4 bases, the J end by 7 bases, with 14 bases between. Germline V gives CDR1 MNHEY, CDR2 SVGAGI. The CDR3 extends over 14 amino acids. Written as DNA, the CDR3 is TGTGCCAGCAGTTCGTATGGGGGTGGCCAGCCCCAGCATTTT. Translating gives CASSSYGGGQPQHF.

The chain joins TRBV5-4 to TRBJ2-4; 8 nucleotides line up with TRBD1. V lost 0 bases, J lost 0 bases, and 5 bases stayed unmatched. This CDR3 contains 17 residues. Germline V lookup: CDR1 SGHNT, CDR2 YYREEE (reference sequence). For the CDR3, the DNA is TGTGCCAGCAGCTTGGGGGGACAGGCCCTAGCCAAAAACATTCAGTACTTC. It translates to CASSLGGQALAKNIQYF.

This clone has only one observation. The chain recombines TRBV28 with TRBJ1-4, with no clear D. The CDR3 runs 15 residues. Germline V lookup: CDR1 MDHEN, CDR2 SYDVKM. V dropped 3 bases and J dropped 0 bases, with 8 bases sitting between them. CDR3 nucleotides: TGTGCCAGCAGTTTGCAGACTTCAACTAATGAAAAACTGTTTTTT. It encodes CASSLQTSTNEKLFF.

The J gene is TRBJ2-1, the V gene TRBV10-3; unclear D gene. CDR1 is ENHRY, CDR2 SYGVKD, per germline. The CDR3 totals 11 residues. Trimming took off 0 bases at V and 12 bases at J, with 6 bases between the two ends. The CDR3 sequence: CAISESVGQFF. The DNA for the CDR3 is TGTGCCATCAGTGAGTCGGTAGGGCAGTTCTTC.

This clone appeared a few times. Additional DNA sequences in this sample encode the identical CDR3. The chain links TRBV28 to TRBJ2-7; D is undetermined. Germline CDR1 reads MDHEN; CDR2 reads SYDVKM. Trimming shortened V by 6 bases and J by 2 bases, and 5 bases separated the two germline ends. The CDR3 totals 11 residues. The CDR3 is CASSPAYEQYF. DNA of the CDR3: TGTGCCAGCAGCCCAGCCTACGAGCAGTACTTC.

This chain joins TRBV18 and TRBJ1-5, with 10 positions matching TRBD1. V lost 3 bases and J lost 7; bases outside the gene matches: 6. Germline CDR1 and CDR2: KGHSH and LQKENI. The CDR3 loop spans 15 amino acids. The CDR3 DNA sequence: TGTGCCAGCTCACCGGGGGACAGGGGTCAACAGCCCCAGCATTTT. It yields the protein CASSPGDRGQQPQHF.

This clone was observed a few times. This chain uses TRBV30 with TRBJ2-1; 7 bases match TRBD2. The germline V gene encodes CDR1 GTSNPN and CDR2 SVGIG (reference sequence). The CDR3 spans 14 residues. V was pared by 7 bases and J by 7 bases, with 13 bases of the junction left unmatched. CDR3 sequence: CASRGDLGGNEQFF. The CDR3 region has the DNA TGTGCCTCAAGAGGAGACCTGGGGGGGAATGAGCAGTTCTTC.

This clone has just one count. This chain connects TRBV28 to TRBJ2-7; weak D call: TRBD2 (5 bases). V was trimmed by 4 bases and J by 0 bases, leaving 16 bases between them. In germline, CDR1 is MDHEN, CDR2 SYDVKM. The CDR3 contains 16 residues. The CDR3 DNA is TGTGCCAGCAGTTACTACGGGATAGCGAACTCCTACGAGCAGTACTTC. Translation: CASSYYGIANSYEQYF.

Here the CDR3 reads CASSSRTPGTQYF. The CDR3 coding sequence is TGTGCCAGCAGCTCCCGGACCCCGGGTACGCAGTATTTT. The rearrangement links TRBV6-5 to TRBJ2-3; no clear D. The germline CDR1 and CDR2 sequences are MNHEY and SVGAGI. The CDR3 contains 13 residues. V lost 6 bases and J lost 8, with 15 bases in between.

Of note for this clone: One base away lies a much larger clone, so this may be a sequencing read error. The same CDR3 arises from other DNA sequences in this sample as well. The CDR3 sequence is CASSTDRGNQPQHF. DNA of the CDR3: TGTGCCAGCAGCACGGACAGGGGGAATCAGCCCCAGCATTTT. The chain carries TRBV28 and TRBJ1-5; 10 bases align to TRBD1. The CDR3 extends over 14 amino acids. Germline CDR1 reads MDHEN; CDR2 reads SYDVKM. Trimming took 6 bases from V and 4 from J; bases not matched to a gene: 3.